The 25 T cell receptor beta chains below all came from one sample that was sequenced in a study of blood T cell repertoires in COVID-19. Assay: immunoSEQ multiplex PCR; the TCRdb copy retains only in-frame clones and omits some. Of more than 150,000 clones in the sample, approximately 86% were seen once. The source material was peripheral blood. The receptor set was obtained from a man in his sixties with acute or convalescent COVID-19.

This clone was counted only a few times. This sequence joins TRBV2 and TRBJ2-1; D gene unclear. The CDR3 runs to 12 residues. V lost 3 bases, J lost 8 bases, and 8 bases lay in between. Germline V gene data show CDR1 as SNHLY and CDR2 as FYNNEI. CDR3 DNA sequence: TGTGCCAGCAGTGATAGGAGTCATGAGCAGTTCTTC. Its protein is CASSDRSHEQFF. Looking up the rest from reference TRBV2 and TRBJ2-1 gives the full variable domain: EPEVTQTPSHQVTQMGQEVILRCVPISNHLYFYWYRQILGQKVEFLVSFYNNEISEKSEIFDDQFSVERPDGSNFTLKIRSTKLEDSAMYFCASSDRSHEQFFGPGTRLTVL.

Written as DNA, the CDR3 is TGTGCCAGCAGCCAAAGGGAGTATACGCAGTATTTT. This encodes CASSQREYTQYF. This chain connects TRBV3-1 (or the pseudogene TRBV3-2) to TRBJ2-3; a possible D gene is TRBD2 (5 bases). CDR1 and CDR2 (germline): LGHDT, YNNKEL (reference sequence). The ends were cut back, 2 bases at V and 7 bases at J, with 7 bases in the middle. This CDR3 contains 12 residues.

This chain links TRBV10-1 with TRBJ1-1; D is undetermined. The CDR3 consists of 13 residues. Germline CDR1 WNHNN, CDR2 SYGVQD (reference sequence). Trimming stripped 3 bases from V and 1 base from J, with 6 bases between. The CDR3 protein is CASSDRRNTEAFF. In DNA, the CDR3 is TGCGCCAGCAGTGATAGGAGGAACACTGAAGCTTTCTTT.

A note on this clone: The sample contains more than one DNA sequence encoding this CDR3. V usage is TRBV5-1 and J usage is TRBJ1-1, with D perhaps matching TRBD1 (5 bases). Germline loops: CDR1 SGHRS, CDR2 YFSETQ. The CDR3 loop spans 13 amino acids. Trimming cost V 3 bases and J 4 bases, with 10 bases left between them. The CDR3 is CASSSRGGTEAFF. CDR3 DNA: TGCGCCAGCAGCTCTCGGGGGGGCACTGAAGCTTTCTTT.

This clone was counted only a few times. The CDR3 is CASSEWDSRRPQHF. CDR3 DNA sequence: TGTGCCAGCAGTGAATGGGACAGCCGACGGCCCCAGCATTTT. This sequence joins TRBV25-1 and TRBJ1-5, with 7 bases fitting TRBD1. CDR1 and CDR2 (germline): MGHDK, SYGVNS. V shed 1 base and J 9 bases; nucleotides not matched to a gene: 6. This CDR3 has 14 residues.

This chain links TRBV5-4 with TRBJ2-4; 12 bases line up with TRBD1. The trim removed 4 bases at V and 1 base at J, leaving 6 bases unmatched. This CDR3 has 17 residues. Per germline, CDR1 SGHNT and CDR2 YYREEE (reference sequence). In DNA, the CDR3 is TGTGCCAGCAGCCCCGGGACAGGGGGCACTGCCAAAAACATTCAGTACTTC. Its translation is CASSPGTGGTAKNIQYF.

The chain is built from TRBV11-3 and TRBJ2-1, with 7 bases lining up with TRBD2. The CDR3 spans 18 residues. The trim removed 2 bases at V and 4 bases at J, leaving 14 bases unmatched. Germline V gene data show CDR1 as SGHNT and CDR2 as YENEEA. In DNA, the CDR3 is TGTGCCAGCAGCTTAACGGGGTGGGGGACTAATCCTTACAATGAGCAGTTCTTC. This gives the protein CASSLTGWGTNPYNEQFF.

The chain links TRBV6-6 to TRBJ2-3, with D perhaps TRBD2 (6 bases). This CDR3 is built from 13 residues. CDR1 and CDR2 (germline): MNHNY, SVGAGI (reference sequence). Between the trimmed V and J ends, which lost 6 bases and 5 bases, there was a span of 12 bases. The CDR3 region is CASSPWGEDTQYF. CDR3 sequence (DNA): TGTGCCAGCAGCCCCTGGGGGGAAGATACGCAGTATTTT.

This clone showed up just once. This chain connects TRBV4-2 to TRBJ1-2; TRBD1 agrees at 8 bases. Trimming removed 0 bases from V and 4 bases from J; junction bases left unmatched: 1. The CDR3 contains 14 residues. The germline V gene encodes CDR1 LGHNA and CDR2 YNFKEQ. CDR3 sequence: CASSQDTGGYGYTF. Written as DNA, the CDR3 is TGTGCCAGCAGCCAAGATACAGGGGGCTATGGCTACACCTTC.

The genes are TRBV9 and TRBJ2-1, with 10 bases lining up with TRBD2. The germline CDR1 and CDR2 sequences are SGDLS and YYNGEE. The CDR3 spans 15 residues. V was pared by 3 bases and J by 5 bases, with 5 bases of the junction left unmatched. The CDR3 reads CASSATSGMDNEQFF. As DNA, the CDR3 is TGTGCCAGCAGCGCCACTAGCGGGATGGACAATGAGCAGTTCTTC.

V is TRBV5-1 and J is TRBJ1-4; TRBD1 aligns across 7 bases. CDR3 length: 15 amino acids. Germline CDR1 and CDR2: SGHRS and YFSETQ. The J segment lost 6 bases and the V segment lost 4 bases, leaving 9 bases of the junction unmatched. The CDR3 here is CASSDRGQPYEKLFF. Written as DNA, the CDR3 is TGCGCCAGCAGCGACCGGGGACAGCCTTATGAAAAACTGTTTTTT. The complete variable domain, with remaining parts taken from reference TRBV5-1 and TRBJ1-4, reads KAGVTQTPRYLIKTRGQQVTLSCSPISGHRSVSWYQQTPGQGLQFLFEYFSETQRNKGNFPGRFSGRQFSNSRSEMNVSTLELGDSALYLCASSDRGQPYEKLFFGSGTQLSVL.

This clone came up once. The CDR3 DNA follows: TGTGCCAGCAGTACCCAACCGGGACAGGGGTTGCCCTTTAACTATGGCTACACCTTC. It codes for CASSTQPGQGLPFNYGYTF. The chain recombines TRBV28 with TRBJ1-2; 10 bases match TRBD1. V gave up 5 bases and J gave up 1 base; unmatched junction bases: 16. Germline assignment: CDR1 MDHEN and CDR2 SYDVKM. CDR3 size: 19 residues.

Only a few counts were recorded for this clone. The chain is built from TRBV5-6 and TRBJ2-3; weak D call: TRBD2 (6 bases). The CDR3 consists of 15 residues. CDR1 is SGHDT and CDR2 is YYEEEE in the germline V gene. Trimming pared 6 bases from V and 1 base from J, leaving 15 bases between. The CDR3 is CASTPRASGTDTQYF. As DNA, the CDR3 is TGTGCCAGCACTCCCCGGGCTAGCGGCACAGATACGCAGTATTTT.

This chain joins TRBV29-1 and TRBJ2-3; 14 bases are a match to TRBD2. The CDR3 is made up of 18 amino acids. Germline V CDR1 and CDR2: SQVTM, ANQGSEA. V shed 6 bases, J shed 4 bases, and the junction held 15 bases outside the gene matches. The CDR3 sequence is CSVRGTSGRVKGSDTQYF. The CDR3 region has the DNA TGCAGCGTCAGAGGGACTAGCGGGAGAGTTAAGGGCTCAGATACGCAGTATTTT.

The chain links TRBV24-1 to TRBJ2-1; 10 bases line up with TRBD2. Germline V CDR1 and CDR2: KGHDR, SFDVKD. The CDR3 contains 16 residues. The trim removed 4 bases at V and 5 bases at J, leaving 7 bases unmatched. CDR3 in DNA: TGTGCCACCAGTGACCCCTTAGCGGGAGGCCACAATGAGCAGTTCTTC. It encodes CATSDPLAGGHNEQFF.

The chain is built from TRBV5-1 and TRBJ2-1; 11 bases are a match to TRBD2. The CDR3 spans 17 residues. Germline V CDR1 and CDR2: SGHRS, YFSETQ. V gave up 1 base and J gave up 3 bases; unmatched junction bases: 6. The CDR3 DNA reads TGCGCCAGCAGCTTGAACCCGGGACTAGCGGTCTACAATGAGCAGTTCTTC. Residues: CASSLNPGLAVYNEQFF.

This clone was seen just once. This sample also contains other DNA sequences that code for the same CDR3. The chain is built from TRBV24-1 and TRBJ2-5, with 12 bases identical to TRBD2. The CDR3 totals 15 residues. Trimming took 4 bases from V and 4 from J; bases not matched to a gene: 3. Germline loops: CDR1 KGHDR, CDR2 SFDVKD. CDR3 sequence: CATSDPGLAGETQYF. The CDR3 DNA reads TGTGCCACCAGTGACCCGGGACTAGCGGGAGAGACCCAGTACTTC.

V and J are TRBV3-1 (or the pseudogene TRBV3-2) and TRBJ2-1; 11 bases align to TRBD2. Germline CDR1 reads LGHDT; CDR2 reads YNNKEL (reference sequence). The CDR3 has 15 residues. V lost 4 bases to trimming and J lost 7 bases; unmatched junction nucleotides: 6. The CDR3 sequence: CASSPRTSGYNEQFF. CDR3 DNA sequence: TGTGCCAGCAGCCCGCGGACTAGCGGGTATAATGAGCAGTTCTTC.

The chain recombines TRBV5-1 with TRBJ2-1, with TRBD2 matching over 9 bases. The germline V gene has CDR1 SGHRS and CDR2 YFSETQ. J was trimmed by 0 bases and V by 0 bases; bases with no gene match: 1. There are 16 residues in the CDR3. The CDR3 protein is CASSLGGLASYNEQFF. CDR3 bases: TGCGCCAGCAGCTTGGGGGGACTAGCCTCCTACAATGAGCAGTTCTTC.

A word on this clone: The sample contains more than one DNA sequence encoding this CDR3. The chain employs TRBV27 and TRBJ1-5; D is possibly TRBD1 (6 bases). From germline, CDR1 is MNHEY and CDR2 SMNVEV (reference sequence). CDR3 length: 12 residues. V was clipped by 3 bases and J by 6 bases, with 6 bases between them. CDR3 DNA sequence: TGTGCCAGCAGTTTCAGGGGTCAGCCCCAGCATTTT. Protein sequence: CASSFRGQPQHF.

V is TRBV6-6 and J is TRBJ2-2, with a possible D match to TRBD1 (6 bases). This CDR3 region has 16 residues. CDR1 and CDR2 (germline): MNHNY, SVGAGI (reference sequence). Between the trimmed V and J ends, which lost 0 bases and 2 bases, there was a span of 10 bases. The CDR3 is CASSYSKGGNTGELFF. CDR3 coding DNA: TGTGCCAGCAGTTACTCGAAAGGGGGTAACACCGGGGAGCTGTTTTTT.

This chain links TRBV2 with TRBJ1-6; 7 bases are a match to TRBD1. The CDR3 has 11 amino acids. V was pared by 6 bases and J by 18 bases, with 8 bases of the junction left unmatched. Germline V gene sequence: CDR1 SNHLY, CDR2 FYNNEI. The CDR3 DNA follows: TGTGCCAGCAGCGGGGACAGCCCAGCCCACTTT. Translated: CASSGDSPAHF.

The chain links TRBV15 to TRBJ2-2; weak D call: TRBD1 (5 bases). The CDR3 has 16 residues. Trimming cost V 3 bases and J 4 bases, with 15 bases left between them. Germline V gene data show CDR1 as LNHNV and CDR2 as YYDKDF (reference sequence). CDR3 region: CATSSNPGSGTGELFF. In DNA, the CDR3 is TGTGCCACCAGCAGCAACCCAGGGTCGGGCACCGGGGAGCTGTTTTTT.

This sequence joins TRBV7-9 and TRBJ2-1, with TRBD2 matching over 14 bases. The CDR3 is made up of 15 amino acids. V shed 8 bases and J 5 bases; nucleotides not matched to a gene: 5. Germline V gene lookup returns CDR1 SEHNR and CDR2 FQNEAQ (reference sequence). The CDR3 nucleotides read TGTGCCAGCCGGCCGACTAGCGGGGGGGACAATGAGCAGTTCTTC. Encoded protein: CASRPTSGGDNEQFF.

A single count supports this clone. Within the sample, other DNA sequences also encode this same CDR3. The chain combines TRBV19 with TRBJ1-2; D gene unclear. Per germline, CDR1 LNHDA and CDR2 SQIVND (reference sequence). This CDR3 has 12 residues. V shed 4 bases and J shed 3 bases, with 6 bases lying between them. CDR3 amino acids: CASSRGDYGYTF. The CDR3 coding sequence is TGTGCCAGTAGTAGAGGTGACTATGGCTACACCTTC.